The table lists the clone carrying this T cell receptor beta chain with many counts. Its antigen is unidentified. These data originate in a study of regulatory T cells in long-lasting Graves disease. Sample time point: newly diagnosed GD, antithyroid drugs for less than 3 months. Extracted RNA from PBMCs served as the source of the TCR library. To make TCR beta libraries, researchers used iRepertoire HTBI primers and Arm-PCR of CDR3 regions. A single record per CDR3 protein comes from TCRdb applying MiXCR to the multiplex PCR reads. In the table there are 400,000 to 500,000 distinct CDR3 sequences, roughly 15% of which are singletons. General study points: Persistent Graves' patients had lower TCR diversity than newly diagnosed ones.

The same specimen was also included in a second study, on T cells in Graves' hyperthyroidism and ophthalmopathy. This second report adds: First-round RT-PCR targeting the TCR CDR3 was performed with the HTBI primer set. Blood also held most thyroid clonotypes expanded beyond 0.001.

The sequenced sample was peripheral blood mononuclear cells (PBMCs), obtained at new diagnosis, from a patient treated with antithyroid drugs. The origin of this receptor is a woman in her twenties or thirties with Graves disease.

CDR3 nucleotide sequence: TGCAGTGCTAGAGGGGCTAGCGGGAATCACCAAGAGACCCAGTACTTC. The encoded protein is CSARGASGNHQETQYF. The gene calls are TRBV20-1 and TRBJ2-5; 9 positions match TRBD2. This CDR3 has 16 residues. Trimming cost V 1 base and J 0 bases; bases outside gene matches: 6. The germline V gene has CDR1 DFQATT and CDR2 SNEGSKA (reference sequence).